This is a list of T cell receptor beta chains from one sample in a study of blood T cell repertoires in COVID-19. Sequencing used immunoSEQ multiplex PCR; TCRdb keeps in-frame clones, though not all of them. The profile covers about 190,000 clones, with over 75% appearing a single time and approximately 15% taken by the ten largest. Sample: peripheral blood. Receptors were obtained from a man between 45 and 60 years old who had recovered from COVID-19. Both conserved end residues are part of each CDR3. A D gene is named only where the DNA matches it firmly. Only part of the rows carry a size: once, few, many, or a class if the clone is expanded.

TRBJ2-5 few TRBV27 - CASYPTGLLRGETQYF TGTGCCAGCTACCCGACTGGTCTCCTACGGGGAGAGACCCAGTACTTC
TRBJ2-3 - TRBV10-3 TRBD2 CAISTSGFTDTQYF TGTGCCATCAGTACTAGCGGGTTCACAGATACGCAGTATTTT
TRBJ2-2 - TRBV27 - CASRTPLGAGELFF TGTGCCAGCAGAACCCCCCTGGGCGCCGGGGAGCTGTTTTTT
TRBJ2-7 - TRBV7-9 - CASSEFRGEQYF TGTGCCAGCAGCGAGTTCCGGGGCGAGCAGTACTTC
TRBJ1-4 few TRBV10-2 - CASSPLQGVNEKLFF TGCGCCAGCAGTCCCCTACAGGGAGTTAATGAAAAACTGTTTTTT
TRBJ2-5 - TRBV5-6 - CASSLPTGQETQYF TGTGCCAGCAGCTTGCCGACGGGCCAAGAGACCCAGTACTTC
TRBJ2-7 - TRBV19 TRBD1 CASSQQGAIPEYEQYF TGTGCCAGTAGTCAGCAGGGGGCTATTCCGGAGTACGAGCAGTACTTC
TRBJ1-1 - TRBV25-1 TRBD1 CASSDSTGLNTEAFF TGTGCCAGCAGTGATTCGACAGGGTTGAACACTGAAGCTTTCTTT
TRBJ1-5 - TRBV28 - CASTTGTQNQPQHF TGTGCCAGCACTACCGGGACACAAAATCAGCCCCAGCATTTT
TRBJ2-1 - TRBV5-4 TRBD2 CASTKRGSYNEQFF TGTGCCAGCACCAAGCGGGGATCCTACAATGAGCAGTTCTTC
TRBJ1-2 many TRBV5-6 - CASSLRRGLNYGYTF TGTGCCAGCAGCTTGCGGCGGGGCCTTAACTATGGCTACACCTTC
TRBJ1-1 - TRBV5-8 TRBD1 CASSLRAGGYGTEAFF TGTGCCAGCAGCCTTCGGGCAGGGGGTTATGGCACTGAAGCTTTCTTT
TRBJ1-3 - TRBV7-9 TRBD1 CASSLGQGSSGNTIYF TGTGCCAGCAGCCTAGGACAGGGGAGCTCTGGAAACACCATATATTTT
TRBJ2-7 - TRBV4-2 - CASSSRGSGRTRIYEQYF TGTGCCAGCAGCTCTCGCGGTAGCGGTAGGACTCGAATCTACGAGCAGTACTTC
TRBJ2-1 - TRBV11-2 - CASSSTDSLKNEQFF TGTGCCAGCAGCTCGACGGACAGCCTTAAGAATGAGCAGTTCTTC
TRBJ2-1 - TRBV28 TRBD2 CASREVGLAGVREQFF TGTGCCAGCAGAGAAGTGGGACTAGCGGGAGTTCGAGAGCAGTTCTTC
TRBJ2-1 few TRBV7-7 TRBD2 CASSLGTSRAGSYNEQFF TGTGCCAGCAGCCTCGGGACTAGCAGGGCCGGCTCCTACAATGAGCAGTTCTTC
TRBJ2-3 - TRBV19 - CASSIRSYTGSHPQSTDTQYF TGTGCCAGTAGTATTCGGTCCTACACGGGATCTCACCCACAAAGCACAGATACGCAGTATTTT
TRBJ1-4 - TRBV4-1 TRBD1 CASSQVRQGDEKLFF TGCGCCAGCAGCCAAGTGAGACAGGGGGACGAAAAACTGTTTTTT
TRBJ2-7 - TRBV7-9 - CASSSNDRWSYEQYF TGTGCCAGCAGCTCTAATGACAGGTGGTCCTACGAGCAGTACTTC
TRBJ2-1 few TRBV4-1 - CASSQDYTRLDEQFF TGCGCCAGCAGCCAAGATTACACCCGGCTAGATGAGCAGTTCTTC
TRBJ1-5 - TRBV7-8 TRBD1 CASSLIGTAYNQPQHF TGTGCCAGCAGCTTAATCGGGACAGCTTATAATCAGCCCCAGCATTTT
TRBJ1-2 - TRBV5-5 - CASSWDSSQGGYTF TGTGCCAGCAGCTGGGACTCAAGCCAGGGAGGCTACACCTTC
TRBJ2-1 - TRBV5-1 - CASRRTVGGQTYNEQFF TGCGCCAGCAGGCGGACTGTAGGAGGACAGACCTACAATGAGCAGTTCTTC
TRBJ1-6 - TRBV3-1/TRBV3-2 TRBD1 CASSQKTGYYNSPLHF TGTGCCAGCAGCCAGAAGACAGGGTACTATAATTCACCCCTCCACTTT
TRBJ2-2 - TRBV9 TRBD2 CASSASGGGELFF TGTGCCAGCAGCGCTAGCGGAGGCGGGGAGCTGTTTTTT
TRBJ1-1 - TRBV6-5 TRBD1 CASSYSTGDTEAFF TGTGCCAGCAGTTACTCGACAGGGGACACTGAAGCTTTCTTT
TRBJ1-1 - TRBV18 TRBD1 CASSPGTGSFF TGTGCCAGCTCACCCGGGACAGGGAGTTTCTTT
TRBJ1-4 - TRBV4-3 - CASSQVMGGLDEKLFF TGCGCCAGCAGCCAAGTTATGGGGGGGCTCGATGAAAAACTGTTTTTT
TRBJ1-4 - TRBV19 TRBD1 CATRKDRGNEKLFF TGTGCCACCAGGAAGGACAGGGGTAATGAAAAACTGTTTTTT
TRBJ2-7 - TRBV3-1/TRBV3-2 TRBD2 CASSQLGGAYEQYF TGTGCCAGCAGCCAACTGGGAGGGGCCTACGAGCAGTACTTC
TRBJ2-7 few TRBV14 - CASSQDRGFPYEQYF TGTGCCAGCAGCCAAGATCGGGGTTTTCCTTACGAGCAGTACTTC
TRBJ2-1 - TRBV11-2 - CASSLDPPGTGNEQFF TGTGCCAGCAGCTTAGATCCTCCAGGTACGGGGAATGAGCAGTTCTTC
TRBJ2-3 - TRBV5-1 - CASSLEGGTDTQYF TGCGCCAGCAGCTTGGAAGGGGGCACAGATACGCAGTATTTT
TRBJ1-2 few TRBV6-4 TRBD1 CASSAELTGGAGYTF TGTGCCAGCAGCGCCGAACTCACAGGGGGCGCTGGCTACACCTTC
TRBJ2-5 few TRBV4-2 TRBD2 CASSHLAGTQETQYF TGTGCCAGCAGCCACCTAGCGGGCACCCAAGAGACCCAGTACTTC
TRBJ1-4 - TRBV5-1 - CASSLSQSVAEKLFF TGCGCCAGCAGCTTAAGTCAGAGCGTAGCGGAGAAACTGTTTTTT
TRBJ2-3 few TRBV6-2/TRBV6-3 TRBD2 CASSYWGLPGDTQYF TGTGCCAGCAGTTACTGGGGACTACCAGGGGATACGCAGTATTTT
TRBJ1-1 - TRBV28 TRBD1 CASSLLGTGETEAFF TGTGCCAGCAGTTTATTGGGAACAGGGGAAACTGAAGCTTTCTTT
TRBJ2-5 once TRBV5-1 - CASSFQRAKQETQYF TGCGCCAGCAGCTTCCAGCGGGCGAAACAAGAGACCCAGTACTTC
TRBJ1-1 - TRBV10-1 - CASSPGQKNTEAFF TGCGCCAGCAGTCCAGGACAGAAGAACACTGAAGCTTTCTTT
TRBJ1-2 - TRBV10-3 - CAISTRGGGSNYGYTF TGTGCCATCTCCACGAGGGGAGGAGGGTCTAACTATGGCTACACCTTC
TRBJ1-5 - TRBV6-5 - CASSDRGAQPQHF TGTGCCAGCAGCGACCGGGGGGCTCAGCCCCAGCATTTT
TRBJ1-2 - TRBV7-9 - CASSLIEGGYTF TGTGCCAGCAGCTTAATAGAGGGAGGCTACACCTTC
TRBJ2-4 - TRBV19 - CASSITHIQYF TGTGCCAGTAGTATCACTCACATTCAGTACTTC
TRBJ2-1 - TRBV15 - CATRFGQYNEQFF TGTGCCACGCGCTTCGGACAGTACAATGAGCAGTTCTTC
TRBJ1-1 once TRBV19 - CASSYSGDTEAFF TGTGCCAGTAGTTATAGCGGGGACACTGAAGCTTTCTTT
TRBJ1-4 - TRBV7-9 - CASSGWSDEKLFF TGTGCCAGTTCAGGGTGGTCGGATGAAAAACTGTTTTTT
TRBJ1-6 - TRBV5-1 - CASSLGQENYNSPLHF TGCGCCAGCAGCTTGGGACAGGAAAACTATAATTCACCCCTCCACTTT
TRBJ2-2 - TRBV5-4 - CASSLVPRENTGELFF TGTGCCAGCAGCTTGGTCCCGCGGGAGAACACCGGGGAGCTGTTTTTT